Each of the 18 T cell receptor beta chains below was sequenced from the same sample in a study of T cell responses to AZD1222 COVID-19 vaccine. Sequencing was performed with immunoSEQ multiplex PCR; in TCRdb, only in-frame clones are kept and a portion is missing. The repertoire has 85,000 to 120,000 clones, about 90% of them found once; the top ten carry 8%. Sequences were derived from peripheral blood, sampled 28 days after the second AZD1222 dose. The source is an adult who received the AZD1222 COVID-19 vaccine.

This clone was recorded only once. The chain uses TRBV3-1 (or the pseudogene TRBV3-2) and TRBJ2-2, with a tentative D call TRBD1 (6 bases). V gave up 1 base and J gave up 7 bases, with 13 bases separating them. This CDR3 spans 15 amino acids. From germline, CDR1 is LGHDT and CDR2 YNNKEL (reference sequence). The CDR3 protein is CASSQAYRVGGELFF. CDR3 in DNA: TGTGCCAGCAGCCAAGCTTACAGGGTAGGCGGGGAGCTGTTTTTT.

In its sample, this clone was seen once. The V gene is TRBV18, the J gene TRBJ1-2, with D unresolved. The V and J ends lost 3 bases and 0 bases respectively, with 20 bases between them. Per germline, CDR1 KGHSH and CDR2 LQKENI. The CDR3 runs to 18 residues. The chain's CDR3 is CASSPTFERGPTNYGYTF. DNA for the CDR3: TGTGCCAGCTCACCTACCTTCGAGAGAGGGCCCACTAACTATGGCTACACCTTC.

V usage is TRBV7-9 and J usage is TRBJ1-2, with TRBD1 as a possible D gene (6 bases). The V and J ends lost 5 bases and 8 bases respectively, with 21 bases between them. The germline gives CDR1 SEHNR, CDR2 FQNEAQ (reference sequence). This CDR3 is built from 15 residues. CDR3 loop: CASSLPPSGTKGYTF. CDR3 DNA: TGTGCCAGCAGCCTACCTCCGTCTGGGACAAAAGGCTACACCTTC. The variable domain in full, completed from reference TRBV7-9 and TRBJ1-2, reads DTGVSQNPRHKITKRGQNVTFRCDPISEHNRLYWYRQTLGQGPEFLTYFQNEAQLEKSRLLSDRFSAERPKGSFSTLEIQRTEQGDSAMYLCASSLPPSGTKGYTFGSGTRLTVV.

V is TRBV9 and J is TRBJ2-2; 7 nucleotides line up with TRBD1. The CDR3 runs to 14 residues. CDR1 and CDR2 from the germline V gene are SGDLS and YYNGEE. V was pared by 6 bases and J by 5 bases, with 7 bases of the junction left unmatched. In DNA form, the CDR3 reads TGTGCCAGCAACAGGGGCGGTATTACCGGGGAGCTGTTTTTT. It codes for CASNRGGITGELFF.

The chain joins TRBV18 to TRBJ1-1; D is perhaps TRBD1 (5 bases). The CDR3 covers 16 residues. Germline V gives CDR1 KGHSH, CDR2 LQKENI. V dropped 0 bases and J dropped 4 bases, with 15 bases sitting between them. CDR3 amino acids: CASSPPGSGTFTEAFF. DNA of the CDR3: TGTGCCAGCTCACCACCGGGCAGTGGGACCTTCACTGAAGCTTTCTTT.

This chain links TRBV28 with TRBJ2-7; no firm D call. Per germline, CDR1 MDHEN and CDR2 SYDVKM. V was trimmed by 8 bases and J by 10 bases, leaving 12 bases between them. The CDR3 runs 10 residues. The CDR3: CASGEDGQYF. CDR3 in DNA: TGTGCCAGCGGGGAAGACGGACAGTACTTC.

The CDR3 DNA reads as TGTGCCAGCAGCCCGGACACGGATACCCACTACGAGCAGTACTTC. This gives the protein CASSPDTDTHYEQYF. The chain uses TRBV9 and TRBJ2-7; weak D call: TRBD1 (5 bases). CDR3 length: 15 amino acids. Per germline, CDR1 SGDLS and CDR2 YYNGEE. The ends were cut back, 4 bases at V and 3 bases at J, with 17 bases in the middle.

This clone was recorded only once. The gene calls are TRBV13 and TRBJ2-7; no clear D gene. The CDR3 covers 14 residues. V lost 2 bases and J lost 2, with 10 bases in between. Germline CDR1 is PRHDT and CDR2 is FYEKMQ (reference sequence). The CDR3 protein is CASSLPGQTYEQYF. In nucleotides, the CDR3 is TGTGCCAGCAGCTTACCGGGTCAAACCTACGAGCAGTACTTC.

The chain uses TRBV18 and TRBJ2-6; D perhaps matches TRBD2 (6 bases). The CDR3 spans 16 residues. V lost 8 bases and J 0 bases, leaving 14 bases between the germline ends. CDR1 is KGHSH, CDR2 LQKENI, per germline. CDR3 loop: CASKPGLLSGANVLTF. Here the CDR3 DNA reads TGTGCCAGCAAACCGGGACTCCTCTCTGGGGCCAACGTCCTGACTTTC.

This clone was counted only a few times. This chain joins TRBV27 and TRBJ1-1; perhaps TRBD1 as D (6 bases). There are 14 residues in the CDR3. The V and J ends lost 1 base and 6 bases respectively, with 12 bases between them. Germline CDR1 MNHEY, CDR2 SMNVEV (reference sequence). CDR3 nucleotides: TGTGCCAGCAGTTTATTCGGACAGTCGGCTGAAGCTTTCTTT. Its protein is CASSLFGQSAEAFF.

The CDR3 coding sequence is TGTGCCAGCAGTGTGGCAGCCGTTGGAACCGGGGAGCTGTTTTTT. Translation: CASSVAAVGTGELFF. The V call is TRBV6-2 or TRBV6-3, the J call TRBJ2-2; no clear D. The CDR3 is 15 residues long. Germline CDR1 and CDR2: MNHEY and SVGEGT. V gave up 5 bases and J gave up 5 bases, with 15 bases separating them.

The chain joins TRBV5-4 to TRBJ2-3, with 7 bases matching TRBD2. Germline CDR1 SGHNT, CDR2 YYREEE (reference sequence). The CDR3 loop spans 17 amino acids. J was trimmed by 4 bases and V by 0 bases; bases with no gene match: 11. The CDR3 nucleotides read TGTGCCAGCAGCTTGGTCTTAATCGGGACTACCTCAGATACGCAGTATTTT. Its protein is CASSLVLIGTTSDTQYF.

This chain connects TRBV7-6 to TRBJ1-3; D is ambiguous. The CDR3 extends over 15 amino acids. Trimming stripped 5 bases from V and 0 bases from J, with 11 bases between. Germline CDR1 reads SGHVS; CDR2 reads FNYEAQ. The CDR3 loop is CASSLEPNSGNTIYF. Here the CDR3 DNA reads TGTGCCAGCAGCCTAGAACCAAACTCTGGAAACACCATATATTTT.

The gene calls are TRBV7-3 and TRBJ2-2; 7 bases agree with TRBD1. Per germline, CDR1 SGHTA and CDR2 FQGTGA. J lost 10 bases, V lost 3 bases, and 8 bases had no gene match. The CDR3 has 14 residues. CDR3 DNA sequence: TGTGCCAGCAGCTTGATGGGACAGCACCCGGAGCTGTTTTTT. It is translated as CASSLMGQHPELFF.

This chain links TRBV14 with TRBJ2-5, with D possibly matching TRBD2 (6 bases). Trimming stripped 0 bases from V and 4 bases from J, with 15 bases between. In germline, CDR1 is SGHDN, CDR2 FVKESK. The CDR3 runs to 16 residues. The CDR3 protein is CASSQDLFGGGETQYF. Here the CDR3 DNA reads TGTGCCAGCAGCCAAGATCTGTTCGGGGGAGGAGAGACCCAGTACTTC.

As to this clone: Compared with germline, one end of the junction differs, possibly owing to a read error. The chain is built from TRBV11-3 and TRBJ2-1, with D perhaps being TRBD1 or TRBD2 (6 bases each). Germline-derived CDR1 and CDR2 are SGHNT and YENEEA. The CDR3 runs to 13 residues. CDR3 DNA sequence: TGTGCCAGCAGCCTAGAGGGGGGCGGTGAGCAGTTCTTC. Translation gives CASSLEGGGEQFF.

The chain has TRBV7-3 and TRBJ1-1; D is possibly TRBD1 (5 bases). The CDR3 has 16 residues. V was trimmed by 1 base and J by 0 bases, leaving 12 bases between them. Germline V gene lookup returns CDR1 SGHTA and CDR2 FQGTGA. The chain's CDR3 is CASSLNPQGMNTEAFF. The DNA for the CDR3 is TGTGCCAGCAGCTTAAATCCCCAGGGCATGAACACTGAAGCTTTCTTT.

V is TRBV30 and J is TRBJ1-4; 7 nucleotides align to TRBD1. V dropped 6 bases and J dropped 5; count of bases not matched to a gene: 12. This CDR3 is 15 amino acids long. Per germline, CDR1 GTSNPN and CDR2 SVGIG (reference sequence). This CDR3 is CACPLPGQQNEKLFF. Written as DNA, the CDR3 is TGTGCCTGCCCCCTCCCGGGACAGCAAAATGAAAAACTGTTTTTT.